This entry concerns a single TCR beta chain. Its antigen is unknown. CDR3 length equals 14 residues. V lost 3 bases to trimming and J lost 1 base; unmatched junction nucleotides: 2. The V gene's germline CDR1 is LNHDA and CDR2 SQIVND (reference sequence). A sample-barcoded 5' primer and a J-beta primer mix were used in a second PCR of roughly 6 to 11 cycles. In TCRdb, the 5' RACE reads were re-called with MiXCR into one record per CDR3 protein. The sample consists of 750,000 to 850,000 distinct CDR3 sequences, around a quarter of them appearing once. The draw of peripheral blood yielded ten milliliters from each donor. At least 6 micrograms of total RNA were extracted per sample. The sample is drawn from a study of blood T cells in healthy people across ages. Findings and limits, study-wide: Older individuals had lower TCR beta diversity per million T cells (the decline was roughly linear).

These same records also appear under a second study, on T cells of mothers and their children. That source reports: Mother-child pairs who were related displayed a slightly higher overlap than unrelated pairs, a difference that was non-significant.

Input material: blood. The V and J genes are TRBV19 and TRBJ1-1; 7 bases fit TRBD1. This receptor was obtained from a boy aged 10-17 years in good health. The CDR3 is CASSMRDRNTEAFF. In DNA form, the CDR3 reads TGTGCCAGTAGTATGCGGGACAGGAACACTGAAGCTTTCTTT.